This T cell receptor beta chain was identified during a study of CD8+ T cells in alopecia areata. RNA was extracted and reverse transcribed into cDNA as the sequencing template. TCRdb's table, derived via immunoSEQ multiplex PCR, lists solely in-frame clones and lacks some. The table includes about 150,000 clones, less than 65% detected once. CDR1 SGHTA and CDR2 FQGNSA come from the germline V gene. CDR3 length: 15 amino acids. V lost 1 base to trimming and J lost 2 bases, with 12 bases between them. The material was CD8+ T cells sorted from blood, obtained at week 0. This sequence was found in a human donor with alopecia areata. The chain has TRBV7-2 and TRBJ2-7; D tentatively fits TRBD1 or TRBD2 (6 bases each). This CDR3 reads CASSLEGDSAYEQYF. Written as DNA, the CDR3 is TGTGCCAGCAGCTTAGAGGGGGACTCCGCCTACGAGCAGTACTTC.